This T cell receptor beta chain was sequenced during a study of blood T cell repertoires in COVID-19 (dated by TCRdb to 2020 to 2022). About the full investigation: The collaborator samples originated in the United States, Italy and Spain and spanned the acute and convalescent phases of COVID-19. The repertoires were released in a freely available public database meant as a resource for research on the immune response to SARS-CoV-2. Nearly every sample came with metadata listing a de-identified subject ID, COVID-19 status, age in years and sex. Where available, HLA class I and class II types were obtained from metadata supplied by the sample provider rather than from assay-based typing. The samples were drawn from two sources: the first 160 participants of the ongoing ImmuneRACE study, and 1,254 subjects contributed by 6 global collaborators. The material from the prospective study consisted of cDNA or gDNA derived from T cells, B-cell-depleted T cells, or PBMCs. Subjects who had been exposed to COVID-19, were actively infected with it, or had recovered from it provided the deeply sampled blood TCRbeta repertoires that made up the dataset. What the study reported, not specific to this receptor: How much clinical and demographic metadata was included differed by source and by participant, and the metadata was provided uncurated.

Participants in the prospective study were aged 18 to 89 years, lived in approximately 26 United States geographic areas, and enrolled through a virtual design. Cohort assignment in the prospective study relied on participant-reported clinical history from a screening survey and a study questionnaire. ImmuneRACE Cohort 3 recovered participants were defined by two consecutive negative NP/OP PCR tests, healthcare professional clearance, or symptom resolution. Each participant in the prospective study had whole blood, serum and a nasopharyngeal or oropharyngeal swab collected by mobile phlebotomists. Additional blood draws and questionnaires over an approximately 2-month period could optionally be provided by prospective study participants. Before DNA extraction, prospective study blood samples were shipped either frozen or at room temperature. A note on this clone: Its antigen has not been determined. Base qualities are not at hand, and no much larger clone is one base apart.

CDR1 and CDR2 were assigned from the germline V gene as SGHRS and YFSETQ. Unmatched junction bases come to 9, with V trimmed by 4 bases and J by 8 bases. Inclusive of the bounding cysteine and phenylalanine, the CDR3 is 14 residues long. Only the CDR3 region is kept as DNA, spanning 42 bases read in frame from base 1. TCRbeta CDR3 regions were amplified from genomic DNA using the immunoSEQ Assay, a bias-controlled multiplex PCR. The authors processed their data as follows. The number of nucleated cells in each sample was estimated by amplification of reference gene primers within the assay. To quantify the absolute abundance of each unique TCRbeta CDR3 rearrangement, sequence reads were collapsed and filtered. For each sample, productive Simpson clonality was calculated as the square root of Simpson's diversity index over productive rearrangements. The table comes from immuneACCESS by way of TCRdb, which keeps in-frame sequences with V and J called. Part of the clones is missing from these tables; in studies checked, under half for an unresolved V gene and the rest for unknown reasons. V, J and clone size are taken as reported in that table, and D and trimming were inferred from the DNA itself. This sample has 310,000 or so clones in its table, and about 85% of those were observed once. The ten largest clones add up to approximately 5.2% of the sample.

What was sequenced was PBMCs or T cells enriched from blood (not recorded which). This TCR was sampled from a woman aged 30 to 39 who had recovered from COVID-19. Rearrangement joined TRBV5-1 to TRBJ2-4, with 7 bases aligning to TRBD1. DNA sequence: TGCGCCAGCAGCCCTGACAGGGCGTCGGACATTCAGTACTTC. This encodes CASSPDRASDIQYF.